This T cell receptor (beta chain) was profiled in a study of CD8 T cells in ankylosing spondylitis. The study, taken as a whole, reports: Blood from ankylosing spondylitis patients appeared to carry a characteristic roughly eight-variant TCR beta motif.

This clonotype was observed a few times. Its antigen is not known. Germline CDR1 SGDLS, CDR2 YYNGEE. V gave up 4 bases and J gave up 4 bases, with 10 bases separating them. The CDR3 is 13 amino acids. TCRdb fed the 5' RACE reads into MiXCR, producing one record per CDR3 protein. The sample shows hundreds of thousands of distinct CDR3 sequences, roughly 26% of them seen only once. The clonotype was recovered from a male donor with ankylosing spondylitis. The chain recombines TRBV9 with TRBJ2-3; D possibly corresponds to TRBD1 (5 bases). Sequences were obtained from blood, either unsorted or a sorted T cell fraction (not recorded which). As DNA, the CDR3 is TGTGCCAGCAGCACGACAGTGGCAGATACGCAGTATTTT. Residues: CASSTTVADTQYF. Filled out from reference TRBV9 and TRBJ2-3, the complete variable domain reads DSGVTQTPKHLITATGQRVTLRCSPRSGDLSVYWYQQSLDQGLQFLIQYYNGEERAKGNILERFSAQQFPDLHSELNLSSLELGDSALYFCASSTTVADTQYFGPGTRLTVL.